The 26 T cell receptor beta chains below all came from one sample that was sequenced in a study of cytomegalovirus exposure and HLA in healthy donors. The PCR was carried out with 60 Vbeta primers and 13 Jbeta primers. TCRdb's copy holds only in-frame clones and misses some; the assay was immunoSEQ multiplex PCR. The sample has 150,000 to 200,000 clones; about 86% are singletons. Specimen: PBMCs. These receptors were taken from a woman between 18 and 29 years old in good health and CMV-seropositive.

This sequence joins TRBV7-3 and TRBJ2-1, with D possibly being TRBD2 (6 bases). The CDR3 extends over 16 amino acids. Germline assignment: CDR1 SGHTA and CDR2 FQGTGA. The ends were cut back, 5 bases at V and 2 bases at J, with 16 bases in the middle. The CDR3 protein is CASSPQSGGTYNEQFF. For the CDR3, the DNA is TGTGCCAGCAGCCCCCAGTCTGGGGGGACCTACAATGAGCAGTTCTTC.

This chain connects TRBV7-8 to TRBJ2-2, with TRBD2 matching over 9 bases. Losses at the gene ends were 5 bases for V and 0 bases for J; bases not matched to a gene: 4. CDR3 length: 16 residues. Germline assignment: CDR1 SGHVS and CDR2 FQNEAQ. CDR3 amino acids: CASSQRLAANTGELFF. In nucleotides, the CDR3 is TGTGCCAGCAGCCAGAGACTAGCGGCGAACACCGGGGAGCTGTTTTTT.

This clone showed up just once. This chain links TRBV15 with TRBJ1-4; 7 bases fit TRBD1. This CDR3 has 14 residues. Germline trimming cut 1 base from V and 8 bases from J; bases unmatched to any gene: 4. Germline values: CDR1 LNHNV, CDR2 YYDKDF (reference sequence). This chain's CDR3 is CATSRAWDSEKLFF. CDR3 DNA: TGTGCCACCAGCAGAGCCTGGGACAGCGAAAAACTGTTTTTT.

A single count supports this clone. The chain has TRBV4-1 and TRBJ1-5; D is uncertain. Between the trimmed V and J ends, which lost 0 bases and 4 bases, there was a span of 13 bases. Germline V gene sequence: CDR1 MGHRA, CDR2 YSYEKL. CDR3 size: 16 residues. The chain's CDR3 is CASSQDIGVRNQPQHF. The CDR3 DNA is TGCGCCAGCAGCCAAGATATAGGAGTGAGGAATCAGCCCCAGCATTTT.

V is TRBV14 and J is TRBJ2-5; 8 nucleotides align to TRBD1. The length of the CDR3 is 14 residues. The germline CDR1 and CDR2 sequences are SGHDN and FVKESK. Trimming took 1 base from V and 5 from J; bases not matched to a gene: 3. The CDR3 spells CASSQATGGETQYF. As DNA, the CDR3 is TGTGCCAGCAGCCAAGCTACAGGGGGGGAGACCCAGTACTTC.

The chain uses TRBV28 and TRBJ1-2, with D possibly being TRBD1 (6 bases). V lost 6 bases and J 2 bases, leaving 22 bases between the germline ends. Germline CDR1 MDHEN, CDR2 SYDVKM. The CDR3 sequence is 17 residues long. CDR3 sequence reads: CASRRNRAQAQNYGYTF. In nucleotides, the CDR3 is TGTGCCAGCAGACGGAACAGGGCGCAGGCCCAGAACTATGGCTACACCTTC.

This clone was counted between two and nine times. This chain joins TRBV4-1 and TRBJ2-7; 10 bases are a match to TRBD1. The CDR3 is 18 residues long. Per the germline V gene, CDR1 is MGHRA and CDR2 is YSYEKL. V dropped 4 bases and J dropped 0; count of bases not matched to a gene: 12. CDR3 sequence: CASSPPAGDRGPSYEQYV. CDR3 coding DNA: TGCGCCAGCAGCCCTCCGGCCGGGGACAGGGGACCCTCCTACGAGCAGTACGTC.

This chain joins TRBV28 and TRBJ1-4; the D gene is possibly TRBD1 (6 bases). Trimming shortened V by 5 bases and J by 5 bases, and 18 bases separated the two germline ends. Germline CDR1 is MDHEN and CDR2 is SYDVKM. This CDR3 spans 16 amino acids. CDR3: CASSPKQGRGNEKLFF. For the CDR3, the DNA is TGTGCCAGCAGTCCTAAACAGGGCCGGGGAAATGAAAAACTGTTTTTT.

Of note for this clone: Here the CDR3 omits its conserved ending phenylalanine or tryptophan, so a read error is the likely source. This chain links TRBV6-4 with TRBJ2-3; 8 nucleotides match TRBD2. V gave up 6 bases and J gave up 4 bases; unmatched junction bases: 3. The germline V gene has CDR1 MRHNA and CDR2 SNTAGT. The CDR3 loop spans 13 amino acids. CDR3 loop: CASSGGASDTQYL. The CDR3, as DNA: TGTGCCAGCAGCGGGGGGGCGTCAGATACGCAGTATCTT.

The rearrangement links TRBV7-9 to TRBJ1-2, with a tentative D call TRBD1 (5 bases). The V gene's germline CDR1 is SEHNR and CDR2 FQNEAQ (reference sequence). The CDR3 extends over 13 amino acids. V was trimmed by 3 bases and J by 1 base, leaving 6 bases between them. The CDR3 spells CASSFQGNYGYTF. The CDR3, as DNA: TGTGCCAGCAGCTTCCAGGGTAACTATGGCTACACCTTC.

The V call is TRBV18, the J call TRBJ1-1; a possible D gene is TRBD1 (6 bases). The germline CDR1 and CDR2 sequences are KGHSH and LQKENI. V lost 2 bases to trimming and J lost 1 base, with 8 bases between them. There are 14 residues in the CDR3. The CDR3 protein is CASSPTRGNTEAFF. CDR3 DNA sequence: TGTGCCAGCTCACCAACCAGGGGGAACACTGAAGCTTTCTTT.

The V gene is TRBV28, the J gene TRBJ1-1; TRBD1 aligns across 8 bases. Unmatched junction bases numbered 7, after V lost 4 bases and J lost 0 bases. CDR3 length: 16 residues. Germline V gene sequence: CDR1 MDHEN, CDR2 SYDVKM. The CDR3 loop is CASSSAGTGLNTEAFF. Written as DNA, the CDR3 is TGTGCCAGCAGTTCGGCCGGGACAGGATTGAACACTGAAGCTTTCTTT.

A few counts support this clone. The chain combines TRBV6-5 with TRBJ2-7, with D possibly TRBD1 on 5 matching bases. The CDR3 runs 15 residues. The V and J ends lost 0 bases and 4 bases respectively, with 13 bases between them. Germline CDR1 reads MNHEY; CDR2 reads SVGAGI. The CDR3 loop is CASSYSSDSWYEQYF. DNA for the CDR3: TGTGCCAGCAGTTACTCTTCCGACAGTTGGTACGAGCAGTACTTC.

J is TRBJ2-3 and V is TRBV4-2, with 12 bases lining up with TRBD2. CDR3 length equals 16 residues. Germline CDR1 and CDR2: LGHNA and YNFKEQ. V lost 4 bases and J lost 2; bases outside the gene matches: 4. The CDR3 DNA reads as TGTGCCAGCAGCCCCAGACTAGCGGGGGCCACAGATACGCAGTATTTT. Protein sequence: CASSPRLAGATDTQYF.

This chain connects TRBV5-5 to TRBJ2-7, with 11 bases matching TRBD2. Germline CDR1 and CDR2: SGHKS and YYEKEE (reference sequence). Trimming at V came to 3 bases and at J to 7 bases, leaving 15 bases not matched to a gene. CDR3 length equals 17 residues. DNA for the CDR3: TGTGCCAGCAGCTCGCTAGCGGGGGGCTCCGTTATCATAGAGCAGTACTTC. It specifies CASSSLAGGSVIIEQYF.

This clone was observed a few times. V is TRBV18 and J is TRBJ1-1; TRBD1 is a possible D gene (6 bases). CDR3 length: 18 amino acids. Germline V CDR1 and CDR2: KGHSH, LQKENI. V was shortened by 0 bases and J by 0 bases, with 17 bases between the two germline ends. As DNA, the CDR3 is TGTGCCAGCTCACCACCGGGGACAAACCGCCACATGAACACTGAAGCTTTCTTT. It specifies CASSPPGTNRHMNTEAFF.

The gene calls are TRBV5-1 and TRBJ2-4; TRBD1 aligns across 9 bases. The CDR3 is 13 residues long. Trimming at V came to 7 bases and at J to 6 bases, leaving 5 bases not matched to a gene. The germline V gene has CDR1 SGHRS and CDR2 YFSETQ. The DNA of the CDR3 is TGCGCCAGCTCCGGGACAGGGCTAAACATTCAGTACTTC. Its protein product is CASSGTGLNIQYF.

The V call is TRBV7-2, the J call TRBJ1-1; a weak D match, TRBD1 (5 bases). The germline gives CDR1 SGHTA, CDR2 FQGNSA. This CDR3 is built from 15 residues. Trimming shortened V by 5 bases and J by 0 bases, and 13 bases separated the two germline ends. As DNA, the CDR3 is TGTGCCAGCAGCCACAGACAGACAATGAACACTGAAGCTTTCTTT. Protein product: CASSHRQTMNTEAFF.

The chain combines TRBV9 with TRBJ1-3; 7 bases align to TRBD1. Germline CDR1 is SGDLS and CDR2 is YYNGEE. V was pared by 0 bases and J by 1 base, with 7 bases of the junction left unmatched. This CDR3 is built from 17 residues. In DNA, the CDR3 is TGTGCCAGCAGCGTAGAGAGGGGGCGTACGTCTGGAAACACCATATATTTT. Translated: CASSVERGRTSGNTIYF.

CDR3 region: CASSLGRGGTEAFF. CDR3 nucleotide sequence: TGTGCCAGCAGCTTGGGCCGGGGAGGGACTGAAGCTTTCTTT. The chain uses TRBV5-4 and TRBJ1-1; D uncertain. V lost 0 bases and J 5 bases, leaving 11 bases between the germline ends. Per the germline V gene, CDR1 is SGHNT and CDR2 is YYREEE (reference sequence). The CDR3 totals 14 residues.

The rearrangement uses TRBV4-2 and TRBJ1-5, with D perhaps TRBD1 (6 bases). Germline V gene sequence: CDR1 LGHNA, CDR2 YNFKEQ. CDR3 length: 15 residues. The ends were cut back, 0 bases at V and 5 bases at J, with 11 bases in the middle. In DNA form, the CDR3 reads TGTGCCAGCAGCCAAGAGGGGGCGCAGGATCAGCCCCAGCATTTT. Protein sequence: CASSQEGAQDQPQHF.

The gene calls are TRBV2 and TRBJ1-2, with 7 bases matching TRBD1. The CDR3 is 16 residues long. Germline trimming cut 6 bases from V and 0 bases from J; bases unmatched to any gene: 10. From germline, CDR1 is SNHLY and CDR2 FYNNEI. The CDR3 DNA reads as TGTGCCAGCAGGTCGGGGGACAGCGTACCTAACTATGGCTACACCTTC. It specifies CASRSGDSVPNYGYTF.

This chain links TRBV20-1 with TRBJ1-2, with D unresolved. The CDR3 is 10 residues long. The germline gives CDR1 DFQATT, CDR2 SNEGSKA (reference sequence). Trimming stripped 3 bases from V and 8 bases from J, with 7 bases between. The CDR3 DNA follows: TGCAGTGCTAGCGGGGTCGGCTACACCTTC. Translation: CSASGVGYTF.

The rearrangement joins TRBV2 to TRBJ2-2, with TRBD2 identical over 14 bases. CDR1 and CDR2 (germline): SNHLY, FYNNEI. With 6 bases clipped from V and 7 bases from J, the junction kept 16 bases outside the gene matches. CDR3 length: 19 amino acids. The CDR3 sequence is CASRGPGLAGATPGGELFF. For the CDR3, the DNA is TGTGCCAGCAGAGGCCCGGGACTAGCGGGGGCCACTCCGGGCGGGGAGCTGTTTTTT.

This clone is a singleton in its sample. V and J are TRBV6-6 and TRBJ1-3; the D is unclear. CDR3 length: 16 amino acids. Trimming removed 2 bases at V and 2 bases at J, with 13 bases between. CDR1 is MNHNY, CDR2 SVGAGI, per germline (reference sequence). CDR3 coding DNA: TGTGCCAGCAGTTACGGCCGGGGTTCGGCTGGAAACACCATATATTTT. The encoded protein is CASSYGRGSAGNTIYF.

The chain couples TRBV7-6 to TRBJ2-7; TRBD1 might be the D (6 bases). Germline V gene lookup returns CDR1 SGHVS and CDR2 FNYEAQ. The ends were cut back, 5 bases at V and 1 base at J, with 12 bases in the middle. The CDR3 covers 14 residues. In nucleotides, the CDR3 is TGTGCCAGCAGCCAACAGGGCCGATCCTACGAGCAGTACTTC. Its protein product is CASSQQGRSYEQYF.